One sample yielded the 20 T cell receptor beta chains listed below, sequenced in a study of T cell responses to AZD1222 COVID-19 vaccine. Clones were read by immunoSEQ multiplex PCR, and TCRdb kept only the in-frame ones, dropping some. Of tens of thousands of clones in the sample, 60% to 80% were seen once. The sample was peripheral blood, taken on day 0 of AZD1222 vaccination. These receptors originate from an adult in good health.

The V and J genes are TRBV2 and TRBJ1-5; D is ambiguous. Germline values: CDR1 SNHLY, CDR2 FYNNEI. The CDR3 covers 13 residues. Trimming removed 4 bases at V and 5 bases at J, with 9 bases between. The chain's CDR3 is CASSVLRDQPQHF. For the CDR3, the DNA is TGTGCCAGCAGTGTATTACGGGATCAGCCCCAGCATTTT. The whole variable domain, remainder taken from reference TRBV2 and TRBJ1-5, is EPEVTQTPSHQVTQMGQEVILRCVPISNHLYFYWYRQILGQKVEFLVSFYNNEISEKSEIFDDQFSVERPDGSNFTLKIRSTKLEDSAMYFCASSVLRDQPQHFGDGTRLSIL.

This clone has just a few counts. V and J are TRBV6-5 and TRBJ2-1, with 11 bases that match TRBD2. V was clipped by 0 bases and J by 13 bases; unmatched bases: 11. This CDR3 has 16 residues. From germline, CDR1 is MNHEY and CDR2 SVGAGI. CDR3 sequence reads: CASSYSILAGGLRQFF. CDR3 bases: TGTGCCAGCAGTTACTCGATCCTAGCGGGAGGTCTAAGACAGTTCTTC.

The rearrangement uses TRBV11-2 and TRBJ2-2; D call uncertain. Germline CDR1 and CDR2: SGHAT and FQNNGV. V dropped 1 base and J dropped 8 bases, with 11 bases sitting between them. The CDR3 length is 14 residues. For the CDR3, the DNA is TGTGCCAGCAGCTTAGGTTGGTCTTCGGGGGAGCTGTTTTTT. Its protein is CASSLGWSSGELFF.

In its sample, this clone was seen many times. Other DNA sequences in the sample encode the same CDR3. The chain links TRBV7-8 to TRBJ2-5; 13 bases are a match to TRBD2. With V trimmed by 0 bases and J by 2 bases, 3 bases remained unmatched. The CDR3 runs to 17 residues. Germline CDR1 and CDR2: SGHVS and FQNEAQ. The CDR3 DNA sequence: TGTGCCAGCAGCTTAGCCGGACTAGCGGGGGTTCAAGAGACCCAGTACTTC. Amino acid sequence: CASSLAGLAGVQETQYF.

This CDR3 is CASSQVRGPGELFF. Here the CDR3 DNA reads TGCGCCAGCAGCCAAGTCAGAGGGCCCGGGGAGCTGTTTTTT. The chain carries TRBV4-1 and TRBJ2-2; possibly TRBD2 for D (5 bases). Germline CDR1 is MGHRA and CDR2 is YSYEKL. The CDR3 sequence is 14 residues long. Deletions cut 1 base from V and 6 bases from J, with 9 bases between.

This chain connects TRBV19 to TRBJ2-7; 11 nucleotides match TRBD2. Trimming removed 6 bases from V and 2 bases from J; junction bases left unmatched: 9. The CDR3 consists of 16 residues. Per the germline V gene, CDR1 is LNHDA and CDR2 is SQIVND (reference sequence). CDR3 protein: CASSPGTSGIPYEQYF. The CDR3 bases are TGTGCCAGTAGCCCAGGGACTAGCGGTATACCCTACGAGCAGTACTTC.

This clone was detected only a few times. The V gene is TRBV7-2, the J gene TRBJ2-3; the D is unclear. This CDR3 has 15 amino acids. Germline values: CDR1 SGHTA, CDR2 FQGNSA. V lost 3 bases, J lost 3 bases, and 13 bases lay in between. CDR3 nucleotide sequence: TGTGCCAGCAGCTTTTTCTCCCAAGGGACAGATACGCAGTATTTT. The encoded protein is CASSFFSQGTDTQYF. The full variable domain, completed using reference TRBV7-2 and TRBJ2-3, is GAGVSQSPSNKVTEKGKDVELRCDPISGHTALYWYRQSLGQGLEFLIYFQGNSAPDKSGLPSDRFSAERTGGSVSTLTIQRTQQEDSAVYLCASSFFSQGTDTQYFGPGTRLTVL.

This sequence joins TRBV9 and TRBJ1-4; the match to TRBD1 covers 7 bases. Germline CDR1 reads SGDLS; CDR2 reads YYNGEE. The CDR3 covers 15 residues. Losses at the gene ends were 2 bases for V and 5 bases for J; bases not matched to a gene: 6. CDR3 in DNA: TGTGCCAGCAGCGTTGGGACAGTGGACAATGAAAAACTGTTTTTT. Protein: CASSVGTVDNEKLFF.

This clone was seen once. The chain uses TRBV9 and TRBJ1-4; D is unclear. The CDR3 is made up of 14 amino acids. Germline V gives CDR1 SGDLS, CDR2 YYNGEE. Trimming pared 0 bases from V and 0 bases from J, leaving 3 bases between. CDR3 sequence: CASSVEATNEKLFF. CDR3 nucleotide sequence: TGTGCCAGCAGCGTAGAAGCAACTAATGAAAAACTGTTTTTT.

The CDR3 nucleotides are TGTGCCAGCAGTTACGGGGGACCGTGGGGCAATCAGCCCCAGCATTTT. It specifies CASSYGGPWGNQPQHF. This chain links TRBV6-5 with TRBJ1-5; tentatively, D is TRBD1 (5 bases). The CDR3 covers 16 residues. The germline V gene encodes CDR1 MNHEY and CDR2 SVGAGI. Trimming took 2 bases from V and 2 from J, leaving 13 bases between them.

V and J are TRBV20-1 and TRBJ2-7; unclear D gene. Per germline, CDR1 DFQATT and CDR2 SNEGSKA (reference sequence). The CDR3 extends over 10 amino acids. V lost 8 bases and J lost 1, with 6 bases in between. This CDR3 is CSPLSYEQYF. DNA of the CDR3: TGCAGTCCCTTGTCCTACGAGCAGTACTTC.

The V call is TRBV5-1, the J call TRBJ2-3; D remains ambiguous. Trimming stripped 4 bases from V and 0 bases from J, with 3 bases between. Per the germline V gene, CDR1 is SGHRS and CDR2 is YFSETQ. The CDR3 loop spans 12 amino acids. DNA of the CDR3: TGCGCCAGCAGCCTAAGCACAGATACGCAGTATTTT. Encoded protein: CASSLSTDTQYF.

The chain recombines TRBV7-9 with TRBJ2-4; 9 bases line up with TRBD1. CDR1 is SEHNR, CDR2 FQNEAQ, per germline (reference sequence). CDR3 size: 18 residues. The ends lost 7 bases at V and 1 base at J; junction bases unmatched: 14. CDR3 bases: TGTGCCAGCATTACCCAGAAGGGCGGGACAGGGGCCAAAAACATTCAGTACTTC. It encodes CASITQKGGTGAKNIQYF.

The V gene is TRBV24-1, the J gene TRBJ2-1; perhaps TRBD1 as D (7 bases). Per the germline V gene, CDR1 is KGHDR and CDR2 is SFDVKD. The V end was cut by 0 bases, the J end by 1 base, with 33 bases between. There are 24 residues in the CDR3. CDR3 protein: CATSDLPRGSEALVGGRSYNEQFF. The CDR3 nucleotides read TGTGCCACCAGTGATTTGCCCAGGGGGTCTGAGGCTCTAGTGGGGGGCCGGTCCTACAATGAGCAGTTCTTC.

The chain uses TRBV11-3 and TRBJ2-3; the match to TRBD1 covers 9 bases. Germline CDR1 and CDR2: SGHNT and YENEEA. V trimming: 5 bases; J trimming: 3 bases; junction bases outside the gene matches: 9. The CDR3 has 16 residues. The CDR3 coding sequence is TGTGCCAGCAGCCTACACAGGGACAGGGTAACAGATACGCAGTATTTT. Amino acids: CASSLHRDRVTDTQYF.

The chain combines TRBV28 with TRBJ2-1; D possibly matches TRBD1 or TRBD2 (5 bases each). V was shortened by 6 bases and J by 6 bases, with 12 bases between the two germline ends. Germline loops: CDR1 MDHEN, CDR2 SYDVKM. The CDR3 has 13 residues. The CDR3 DNA is TGTGCCAGCAGCCAGGGACGTCTCAATGAGCAGTTCTTC. Its protein product is CASSQGRLNEQFF.

The chain recombines TRBV7-9 with TRBJ2-1, with D maybe TRBD2 (5 bases). The length of the CDR3 is 12 residues. CDR1 and CDR2 (germline): SEHNR, FQNEAQ (reference sequence). V gave up 3 bases and J gave up 12 bases, with 12 bases separating them. CDR3 nucleotides: TGTGCCAGCAGCTTCACGCCCGAGGGGCAGTTCTTC. Its protein product is CASSFTPEGQFF.

The gene calls are TRBV27 and TRBJ2-3; no reliable D call. The CDR3 extends over 17 amino acids. V was trimmed by 0 bases and J by 0 bases, leaving 13 bases between them. The germline CDR1 and CDR2 sequences are MNHEY and SMNVEV (reference sequence). The CDR3 sequence: CASSLSYSRLSTDTQYF. The DNA for the CDR3 is TGTGCCAGCAGTTTATCGTACTCTCGACTTAGCACAGATACGCAGTATTTT.

The gene calls are TRBV3-1 (or the pseudogene TRBV3-2) and TRBJ1-5, with 7 nucleotides matching TRBD1. CDR1 and CDR2 (germline): LGHDT, YNNKEL (reference sequence). The CDR3 is made up of 16 amino acids. J was trimmed by 6 bases and V by 5 bases; bases with no gene match: 13. The CDR3 region is CASSTGTVWSGQPQHF. The CDR3 DNA reads TGTGCCAGCAGCACCGGGACAGTATGGAGCGGTCAGCCCCAGCATTTT.

The chain links TRBV7-2 to TRBJ2-5, with D maybe TRBD1 (6 bases). Trimming cost V 1 base and J 0 bases, with 9 bases left between them. Germline CDR1 and CDR2: SGHTA and FQGNSA. This CDR3 region has 15 residues. This CDR3 is CASSLGGQYQETQYF. The CDR3 DNA reads TGTGCCAGCAGCTTAGGAGGACAGTACCAAGAGACCCAGTACTTC.